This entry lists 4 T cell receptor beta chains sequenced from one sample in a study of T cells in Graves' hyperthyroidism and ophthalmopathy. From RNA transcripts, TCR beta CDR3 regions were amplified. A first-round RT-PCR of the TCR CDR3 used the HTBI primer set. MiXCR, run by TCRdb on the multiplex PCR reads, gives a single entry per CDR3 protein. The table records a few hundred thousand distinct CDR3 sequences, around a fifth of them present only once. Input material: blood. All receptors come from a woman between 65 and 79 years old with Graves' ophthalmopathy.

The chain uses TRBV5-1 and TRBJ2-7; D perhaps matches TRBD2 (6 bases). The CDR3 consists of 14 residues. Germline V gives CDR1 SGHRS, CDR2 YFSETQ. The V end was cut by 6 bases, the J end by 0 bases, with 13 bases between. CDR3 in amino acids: CASTFLGGSYEQYF. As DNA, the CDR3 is TGCGCCAGCACCTTCCTGGGAGGCTCCTACGAGCAGTACTTC. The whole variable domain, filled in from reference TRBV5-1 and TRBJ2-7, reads KAGVTQTPRYLIKTRGQQVTLSCSPISGHRSVSWYQQTPGQGLQFLFEYFSETQRNKGNFPGRFSGRQFSNSRSEMNVSTLELGDSALYLCASTFLGGSYEQYFGPGTRLTVT.

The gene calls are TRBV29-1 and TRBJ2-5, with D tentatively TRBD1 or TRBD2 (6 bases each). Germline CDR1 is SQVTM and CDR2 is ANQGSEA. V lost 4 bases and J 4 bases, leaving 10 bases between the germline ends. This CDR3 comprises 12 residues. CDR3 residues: CSVGGGLETQYF. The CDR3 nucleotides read TGCAGCGTTGGAGGGGGGCTAGAGACCCAGTACTTC.

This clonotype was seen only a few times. The CDR3 coding sequence is TGTGCCAGCAGCCCCTGGGACAGAAACTACGAGCAGTACTTC. Its protein product is CASSPWDRNYEQYF. V usage is TRBV7-9 and J usage is TRBJ2-7; 7 nucleotides line up with TRBD1. The CDR3 covers 14 residues. Looked up from germline, CDR1 is SEHNR and CDR2 is FQNEAQ (reference sequence). Trimming took 5 bases from V and 3 from J; bases not matched to a gene: 7.

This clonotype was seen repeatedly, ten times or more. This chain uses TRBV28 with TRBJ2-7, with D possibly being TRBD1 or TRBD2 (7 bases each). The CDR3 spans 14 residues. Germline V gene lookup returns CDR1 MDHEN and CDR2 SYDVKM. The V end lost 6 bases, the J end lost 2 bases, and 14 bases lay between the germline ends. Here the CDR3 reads CASRTTGRAYEQYF. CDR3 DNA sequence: TGTGCCAGCAGGACGACAGGGAGGGCCTACGAGCAGTACTTC.